The sequence of this T cell receptor (beta chain) was determined in a study of T-cell reconstitution after alpha-beta-depleted transplantation in children (dated by TCRdb to the mid-2010s). Background for the entire study: Using TCR repertoire profiling, the study followed T-cell immune reconstitution in a quantitative way in children after TCRalphabeta/CD19-depleted allogeneic hematopoietic cell transplantation.

V gives up 3 bases and J gives up 2 bases, and the segment between their germline ends measures 14 bases. Per the germline V gene (reference sequence), LNHNV is the CDR1 and YYDKDF is the CDR2. The CDR3 runs 15 residues from the cysteine to the phenylalanine. The kept DNA is CDR3 alone, 45 bases in frame from the first base. This clonotype has just a few counts. Its antigen is not yet known. There are no base qualities to consult, and no much larger clone falls within one base. Libraries were constructed by PCR. This sample was sequenced with an Illumina HiSeq 2500. Molecular barcoding was employed in the preparation of TCR libraries, with unique molecular identifiers being used to normalize TCRbeta repertoire quantification. TCRdb reprocessing: public reads trimmed at Q25 with fastp, clones called with MiXCR, in-frame beta chains kept. Every entry covers one CDR3 protein and lists the most common genes and DNA from its rows. A total of approximately 340,000 distinct CDR3 sequences appear in this sample, around 10% of them only once. The top ten clones comprise 2% to 3% of the sample.

The V gene is TRBV15 and the J gene is TRBJ2-7, and perhaps TRBD1 as D gene, on 6 matching bases. This receptor was obtained from a human donor who donated a stem cell graft to a child with acute lymphoblastic leukemia. The sequenced sample was PBMCs from the stem cell graft donor, obtained from the stem cell graft. The DNA sequence reads TGTGCCACCAGCAGTTATCGGGACAATGCCTACGAGCAGTACTTC. It encodes CATSSYRDNAYEQYF.